These T cell receptor beta chains were read from a single sample in a study of CD8 T cells in Susac syndrome. A single record per CDR3 protein comes from TCRdb applying MiXCR to the immunoSEQ multiplex PCR reads. This sample has about 100,000 distinct CDR3 sequences; 95% occur once, and the top ten carry more than 0.3%. The sequenced sample consisted of CD8+ T cells from PBMCs. Receptors originate from a human donor with Susac syndrome. Both conserved end residues are part of each CDR3. D genes are given only for firm matches. For some rows the clone size is stated as once, few or many, or as a class when expanded; others skip it.

clone size: -
J gene: TRBJ2-3
D gene: -
V gene: TRBV28
CDR3 protein: CASSLIDRTSTDTQYF
CDR3 DNA: TGTGCCAGCAGCCTGATTGACAGGACTAGCACAGATACGCAGTATTTT

clone size: -
J gene: TRBJ2-2
D gene: -
V gene: TRBV29-1
CDR3 protein: CSVEVEPGELFF
CDR3 DNA: TGCAGCGTTGAAGTGGAACCCGGGGAGCTGTTTTTT

clone size: -
J gene: TRBJ1-3
D gene: -
V gene: TRBV12-3/TRBV12-4
CDR3 protein: CASTLFSGNTIYF
CDR3 DNA: TGTGCCAGCACCCTGTTCTCTGGAAACACCATATATTTT

clone size: -
J gene: TRBJ2-1
D gene: -
V gene: TRBV3-1
CDR3 protein: CASSQIFHEQFF
CDR3 DNA: TGTGCCAGCAGCCAAATATTCCATGAGCAGTTCTTC

clone size: once
J gene: TRBJ2-5
D gene: TRBD2
V gene: TRBV24-1
CDR3 protein: CATSETTSGKETQYF
CDR3 DNA: TGTGCCACCAGTGAAACGACTAGCGGCAAAGAGACCCAGTACTTC

clone size: -
J gene: TRBJ2-1
D gene: -
V gene: TRBV4-1
CDR3 protein: CASSTYNRDYRVDEQFF
CDR3 DNA: TGCGCCAGCAGTACATACAACCGGGATTACCGGGTCGATGAGCAGTTCTTC

clone size: -
J gene: TRBJ2-7
D gene: -
V gene: TRBV3-1
CDR3 protein: CASTPGPPTEPYEQYF
CDR3 DNA: TGTGCCAGCACCCCCGGACCTCCTACAGAGCCCTACGAGCAGTACTTC

clone size: -
J gene: TRBJ1-2
D gene: -
V gene: TRBV5-6
CDR3 protein: CASMSQGIYGYTF
CDR3 DNA: TGTGCCAGCATGAGCCAGGGGATTTATGGCTACACCTTC

clone size: -
J gene: TRBJ2-5
D gene: -
V gene: TRBV4-1
CDR3 protein: CASSQHGTTAQETQYF
CDR3 DNA: TGCGCCAGCAGCCAACACGGTACTACAGCACAAGAGACCCAGTACTTC

clone size: -
J gene: TRBJ1-1
D gene: -
V gene: TRBV2
CDR3 protein: CASYQEGNTEAFF
CDR3 DNA: TGTGCCAGTTATCAGGAGGGGAACACTGAAGCTTTCTTT

clone size: -
J gene: TRBJ2-2
D gene: -
V gene: TRBV7-2
CDR3 protein: CASRRQGSGTSGELFF
CDR3 DNA: TGTGCCAGCAGGAGACAGGGGAGCGGGACCTCCGGGGAGCTGTTTTTT

clone size: -
J gene: TRBJ2-7
D gene: -
V gene: TRBV7-9
CDR3 protein: CASSARSYEQYF
CDR3 DNA: TGTGCCAGCAGCGCCCGCTCCTACGAGCAGTACTTC

clone size: -
J gene: TRBJ1-1
D gene: TRBD1
V gene: TRBV5-1
CDR3 protein: CASSSHRGRTEAFF
CDR3 DNA: TGCGCCAGCAGCTCCCACAGGGGGCGAACTGAAGCTTTCTTT

clone size: -
J gene: TRBJ2-6
D gene: -
V gene: TRBV6-6
CDR3 protein: CASTGQSGANVLTF
CDR3 DNA: TGTGCCAGCACTGGGCAATCTGGGGCCAACGTCCTGACTTTC

clone size: -
J gene: TRBJ2-7
D gene: -
V gene: TRBV20-1
CDR3 protein: CSANRQDYYEQYF
CDR3 DNA: TGCAGTGCTAACCGACAGGATTACTACGAGCAGTACTTC

clone size: -
J gene: TRBJ1-5
D gene: -
V gene: TRBV29-1
CDR3 protein: CSVEGEDQPQHF
CDR3 DNA: TGCAGCGTTGAAGGAGAGGATCAGCCCCAGCATTTT

clone size: -
J gene: TRBJ2-3
D gene: -
V gene: TRBV15
CDR3 protein: CATSTETDTQYF
CDR3 DNA: TGTGCCACCAGCACAGAGACAGATACGCAGTATTTT

clone size: once
J gene: TRBJ2-3
D gene: TRBD2
V gene: TRBV12-3/TRBV12-4
CDR3 protein: CASSRTSGTQYF
CDR3 DNA: TGTGCCAGCAGTCGGACTAGCGGGACGCAGTATTTT

clone size: -
J gene: TRBJ2-7
D gene: TRBD2
V gene: TRBV7-9
CDR3 protein: CASSPAGDYEQYF
CDR3 DNA: TGTGCCAGCAGCCCGGCGGGGGACTACGAGCAGTACTTC

clone size: -
J gene: TRBJ1-1
D gene: -
V gene: TRBV19
CDR3 protein: CASSLSQGLNTEAFF
CDR3 DNA: TGTGCCAGTAGCCTATCACAGGGTTTGAACACTGAAGCTTTCTTT

clone size: -
J gene: TRBJ2-5
D gene: -
V gene: TRBV5-6
CDR3 protein: CASSKRTDKETQYF
CDR3 DNA: TGTGCCAGCAGCAAGAGGACGGATAAAGAGACCCAGTACTTC

clone size: -
J gene: TRBJ2-3
D gene: TRBD2
V gene: TRBV29-1
CDR3 protein: CSVTSLAGDTQYF
CDR3 DNA: TGCAGCGTTACTTCCTTAGCGGGAGATACGCAGTATTTT

clone size: -
J gene: TRBJ2-7
D gene: -
V gene: TRBV9
CDR3 protein: CASSVGIEGHYEQYF
CDR3 DNA: TGTGCCAGCAGCGTAGGAATCGAGGGCCACTACGAGCAGTACTTC

clone size: -
J gene: TRBJ2-1
D gene: -
V gene: TRBV29-1
CDR3 protein: CSVLLFPEQFF
CDR3 DNA: TGCAGCGTTCTCCTCTTTCCTGAGCAGTTCTTC

clone size: -
J gene: TRBJ1-6
D gene: -
V gene: TRBV6-1
CDR3 protein: CASRPVQGDGNSPLHF
CDR3 DNA: TGTGCCAGCAGGCCAGTACAGGGAGATGGGAATTCACCCCTCCACTTT

clone size: -
J gene: TRBJ1-5
D gene: -
V gene: TRBV4-1
CDR3 protein: CASSQVENSNQPQHF
CDR3 DNA: TGCGCCAGCAGCCAAGTGGAGAATAGCAATCAGCCCCAGCATTTT

clone size: -
J gene: TRBJ2-5
D gene: -
V gene: TRBV29-1
CDR3 protein: CSLLDQPGETQYF
CDR3 DNA: TGCAGCCTCCTAGATCAGCCAGGAGAGACCCAGTACTTC

clone size: -
J gene: TRBJ2-7
D gene: -
V gene: TRBV29-1
CDR3 protein: CSVEDVEGYEQYF
CDR3 DNA: TGCAGCGTTGAAGATGTGGAGGGCTACGAGCAGTACTTC

clone size: -
J gene: TRBJ2-1
D gene: TRBD2
V gene: TRBV12-3/TRBV12-4
CDR3 protein: CASSILAGGGDEQFF
CDR3 DNA: TGTGCCAGCAGTATACTAGCGGGGGGTGGCGATGAGCAGTTCTTC

clone size: -
J gene: TRBJ2-1
D gene: -
V gene: TRBV5-1
CDR3 protein: CASSLEGSPYNEQFF
CDR3 DNA: TGCGCCAGCAGCTTGGAGGGGTCGCCCTACAATGAGCAGTTCTTC

clone size: -
J gene: TRBJ2-2
D gene: TRBD1
V gene: TRBV27
CDR3 protein: CASSLKDRANTGELFF
CDR3 DNA: TGTGCCAGCAGTTTAAAGGACAGGGCGAACACCGGGGAGCTGTTTTTT

clone size: -
J gene: TRBJ2-2
D gene: -
V gene: TRBV29-1
CDR3 protein: CSVRKLYTGELFF
CDR3 DNA: TGCAGCGTTAGGAAGCTTTACACCGGGGAGCTGTTTTTT

clone size: -
J gene: TRBJ2-3
D gene: -
V gene: TRBV29-1
CDR3 protein: CSVEGREIADTQYF
CDR3 DNA: TGCAGCGTTGAGGGACGAGAGATTGCAGATACGCAGTATTTT

clone size: -
J gene: TRBJ2-2
D gene: -
V gene: TRBV24-1
CDR3 protein: CATSESASGELFF
CDR3 DNA: TGTGCCACCAGTGAATCGGCGAGCGGGGAGCTGTTTTTT

clone size: once
J gene: TRBJ2-7
D gene: -
V gene: TRBV4-1
CDR3 protein: CASSQRASINEQYF
CDR3 DNA: TGCGCCAGCAGCCAAAGAGCCAGCATCAACGAGCAGTACTTC

clone size: -
J gene: TRBJ1-2
D gene: TRBD1
V gene: TRBV9
CDR3 protein: CASSVGQGIVSYTF
CDR3 DNA: TGTGCCAGCAGCGTAGGACAGGGGATCGTAAGCTACACCTTC